This is a list of T cell receptor beta chains from one sample in a study of CD8 T cells in ankylosing spondylitis. TCRdb analysed the 5' RACE reads with MiXCR anew, one entry per CDR3 protein. The sample lists about 90,000 distinct CDR3 sequences, about 9% occurring once. The sequenced sample consisted of blood, either unsorted or a sorted T cell fraction (not recorded which). The source of these receptors is a male donor with ankylosing spondylitis. CDR3s include the opening cysteine and the closing phenylalanine or tryptophan. D genes are given only for firm matches. Expanded clones are given a class, and other clones once, few, many or no size at all.

v_call	j_call	cdr3_length	d_call	clone_size	cdr3_nt	cdr3_aa
TRBV6-1	TRBJ2-1	14	NA	few	TGTGCCAGCAGTGCACTTAGCTCCTACAATGAGCAGTTCTTC	CASSALSSYNEQFF
TRBV5-6	TRBJ2-7	15	TRBD2	many	TGTGCCAGCAGCTTATGGGAGGGCCCACTTCACGAGCAGTACTTC	CASSLWEGPLHEQYF
TRBV3-1	TRBJ1-5	13	NA	many	TGTGCCAGCAGCGAGGTCGGCAATCAGCCCCAGCATTTT	CASSEVGNQPQHF
TRBV3-1	TRBJ2-4	16	NA	few	TGTGCCAGCAGCCAAACGGGAGAAGGGGACAAAAACATTCAGTACTTC	CASSQTGEGDKNIQYF
TRBV10-1	TRBJ1-2	12	NA	NA	TGCGCCAGCAGCGAGGGTTCCTATGGCTACACCTTC	CASSEGSYGYTF
TRBV6-1	TRBJ2-3	13	NA	NA	TGTGCCAGCAGTCCTACCAGGGGAGATACGCAGTATTTT	CASSPTRGDTQYF
TRBV9	TRBJ1-1	15	TRBD1	few	TGTGCCAGCAGCGTAGCAGGACAGGGGTACACTGAAGCTTTCTTT	CASSVAGQGYTEAFF
TRBV20-1	TRBJ1-1	15	NA	few	TGCAGTGCTAGAGAACCAGGATTTCCGAACACTGAAGCTTTCTTT	CSAREPGFPNTEAFF
TRBV11-3	TRBJ2-1	15	NA	few	TGTGCCAGCAGCCCCCGAGGTGGGAAGGCCAATGAGCAGTTCTTC	CASSPRGGKANEQFF
TRBV6-1	TRBJ2-3	15	TRBD1	many	TGTGCCAGCAGACCCGGACAGGGGCTCACAGATACGCAGTATTTT	CASRPGQGLTDTQYF
TRBV5-5	TRBJ1-2	15	NA	NA	TGTGCCAGCAGCTTGGTCTCTACAGAACCCTATGGCTACACCTTC	CASSLVSTEPYGYTF
TRBV6-1	TRBJ1-1	14	NA	few	TGTGCCAGCAGTGAACTTGGGGGTCGGACTGAAGCTTTCTTT	CASSELGGRTEAFF
TRBV20-1	TRBJ1-1	12	NA	few	TGCAGTGCTAGTGTAGCGGACACTGAAGCTTTCTTT	CSASVADTEAFF
TRBV7-6	TRBJ2-1	14	NA	NA	TGTGCCAGCAGCGCGCAGGGAGATTACAATGAGCAGTTCTTC	CASSAQGDYNEQFF
TRBV4-2	TRBJ1-1	16	TRBD1	few	TGTGCCAGCAGCCCATTCCCTGACAGGGGGAACACTGAAGCTTTCTTT	CASSPFPDRGNTEAFF
TRBV27	TRBJ2-1	15	NA	many	TGTGCCAGCAGTTTAAATTGGGCAGAGGCGGATGAGCAGTTCTTC	CASSLNWAEADEQFF
TRBV7-9	TRBJ2-2	15	NA	many	TGTGCCAGCAGCGCCCGGTGGGGGGACACCGGGGAGCTGTTTTTT	CASSARWGDTGELFF
TRBV12-3/TRBV12-4	TRBJ1-5	15	NA	many	TGTGCCAGCAGTTCGGACCAGGATAGCAATCAGCCCCAGCATTTT	CASSSDQDSNQPQHF
TRBV12-3/TRBV12-4	TRBJ2-2	15	TRBD2	many	TGTGCCAGCAGTCCCGGGACTAGCTTCACCGGGGAGCTGTTTTTT	CASSPGTSFTGELFF
TRBV7-8	TRBJ2-1	18	TRBD2	NA	TGTGCCAGCAGCTTAGGACTAGCGGGAGAGGAATCCTACAATGAGCAGTTCTTC	CASSLGLAGEESYNEQFF
TRBV4-1	TRBJ2-5	15	NA	many	TGCGCCAGCACCCCGGGGCCGGGATTCCAAGAGACCCAGTACTTC	CASTPGPGFQETQYF
TRBV7-9	TRBJ2-3	13	NA	NA	TGTGCCAGCAGCCCTCCCCCAGCAGATACGCAGTATTTT	CASSPPPADTQYF
TRBV3-1	TRBJ1-2	13	NA	many	TGTGCCAGCAGCCGCGAACGACGTGGCGGCTACACCTTC	CASSRERRGGYTF